This T cell receptor beta chain was retrieved from a study of identifying expanded T cells in peripheral blood. General study results and limits: Clone count variance between roughly 2-week samples rose with total template count.

With regard to this clone: Its antigen is unidentified.

During the collection period, no donor immune events like infections were recorded. CDR1 and CDR2 from the germline V gene are KGHSY and FQNENV. The CDR3 runs 19 residues. Trimming removed 7 bases from V and 3 bases from J, with 31 bases in between. Only in-frame clones appear in the TCRdb table, and some are missing; sequencing was by immunoSEQ multiplex PCR. The profile covers under 130,000 clones, with 75% to 90% appearing a single time and approximately 16% taken by the ten largest. The sample comprised blood. The source is a person aged 18 to 70 in good health. The chain has TRBV16 and TRBJ2-7; possible D gene TRBD1, 6 bases. The CDR3 DNA follows: TGTGCCAGCACCTCAAGTGGGGGATATCGGCAGGGGCGCCTCTACGAGCAGTACTTC. It codes for CASTSSGGYRQGRLYEQYF.